This T cell receptor beta chain was sequenced during a study of cytomegalovirus exposure and HLA in healthy donors. Overall study: Earlier, roughly 180 million T cells were analyzed, and fewer than 120 million unique TCR beta sequences were found among them. Membership in the Caucasian-associated ancestry cluster was found for 65% to 85% of approximately 400 genotyped donors.

The CDR3 has 15 amino acids. The germline gives CDR1 MNHNY, CDR2 SVGAGI (reference sequence). V shed 8 bases and J shed 2 bases, with 16 bases lying between them. The PCR used 60 Vbeta and 13 Jbeta primers. Profiled with immunoSEQ multiplex PCR; TCRdb holds only in-frame clones, not every one. The sample carries about 93,000 clones, approximately 83% recorded once. With regard to this clone: The target antigen is unknown.

General study results and limits: According to an earlier analysis, most TCR beta V segments yielded productive rearrangements about 87% or about 30% of the time. Analyses of presence/absence relied on an assumption of roughly uniform sequencing depth across donors.

Sample: PBMCs. This rearrangement joins TRBV6-6 to TRBJ1-5, with unresolved D. The sequence came from a man aged 50-59 years in good health and CMV-seronegative. CDR3 in amino acids: CASLHGGRGNQPQHF. CDR3 in DNA: TGTGCCAGCTTACATGGAGGGCGCGGCAATCAGCCCCAGCATTTT.